This T cell receptor (beta chain) was captured by sequencing in a study of shared clonotypes between healthy human individuals. Study in general: Donors were two women and a few men aged 18 to 49.

The CDR3 totals 16 residues. V was clipped by 3 bases and J by 8 bases; unmatched bases: 9. The germline CDR1 and CDR2 sequences are LNHDA and SQIVND (reference sequence). Concerning this clone: Its antigen is unknown.

Sequenced by immunoSEQ multiplex PCR; TCRdb stores in-frame clones only, minus some. The sample holds approximately 980,000 clones, less than 85% seen once. CD4+ cells were split into CD45RA+ naive and CD45RA-negative memory subsets. Study results and caveats: Across four donors, naive CD4 shared roughly 5%, naive CD8 more than 3%, memory CD4 more than 2%, memory CD8 0.4% to 0.5%.

This chain joins TRBV19 and TRBJ2-4, with TRBD1 matching over 11 bases. The clonotype was recovered from a man between 18 and 29 years old in good health. Sequencing was performed on memory CD4+ T cells sorted from blood. As for subset: CD45RA-negative fraction. The CDR3: CASSIRTGGGEHIQYF. The CDR3 coding sequence is TGTGCCAGTAGTATCCGGACAGGGGGCGGAGAACACATTCAGTACTTC.